Listed here is a single TCR beta chain. Its antigen remains unidentified. Among CD8+ T cells, naive ones were CD45RO-CCR7+CD27+CD95-. This sample was taken from a study of CXCR3-negative and CXCR3-positive naive CD8 T cells. Overall study context: Across all libraries, TRB reads numbered approximately 140 million, with about 1.5 +/- 0.3 million in each library. The study's findings and limits: Unlike memory cells, which differed, naive CXCR3-negative and CXCR3-positive cells had similar TRBV-TRBJ usage.

The CDR3 runs 15 residues. Germline CDR1 and CDR2: SGHRS and YFSETQ. The authors prepared UMI-labeled TRB cDNA libraries by 5' RACE. TCRdb re-called the 5' RACE reads and gives one entry per CDR3 protein, without DNA. The sample totals roughly 90,000 distinct CDR3 sequences. V gene TRBV5-1 combines with J gene TRBJ2-7; TCRdb designates TRBD1, a call that cannot be tested without DNA. Sequences were obtained from naive CXCR3- CD8+ T cells from blood. Subset meaning: CD45RO-CCR7+CD27+CD95- naive CD8+ T cells lacking CXCR3 (TNR3-). This TCR was recovered from a human donor in good health. Some clones in this sample may be carry-over from other donors' samples. This CDR3 reads CASRAGQGSPYEQYF. Full variable domain (remainder filled in from reference TRBV5-1 and TRBJ2-7): KAGVTQTPRYLIKTRGQQVTLSCSPISGHRSVSWYQQTPGQGLQFLFEYFSETQRNKGNFPGRFSGRQFSNSRSEMNVSTLELGDSALYLCASRAGQGSPYEQYFGPGTRLTVT.